Detailed here is one T cell receptor beta chain. Its antigen remains unidentified. The source of the sample is a study of CD8 T cells in ankylosing spondylitis. Study results and caveats: Disease-associated clones were reportedly significantly overrepresented in matched ankylosing spondylitis synovial fluid. Clones that were linked to disease were CD8+ and were relatively rare in peripheral blood. It appeared that ankylosing spondylitis blood was characterized by a TCR beta motif of about 8 highly homologous variants. Before this, some motif variants had been reported in reactive arthritis synovial fluid and blood.

Trimming took 4 bases from V and 5 from J, leaving 17 bases between them. The CDR3 has 15 amino acids. Germline-derived CDR1 and CDR2 are LGHDT and YNNKEL (reference sequence). In making TCR beta libraries, quantitative 5'-RACE with molecular barcodes was used. TCRdb recomputed calls from the 5' RACE reads with MiXCR, one row per CDR3 protein. The table lists 390,000 or so distinct CDR3 sequences, 20% to 25% of them singletons, with less than 20% in the top ten. The chain couples TRBV3-1 to TRBJ1-1, with a possible D match to TRBD1 (5 bases). Sequencing was done on a sample of blood, either unsorted or a sorted T cell fraction (not recorded which). This receptor was identified in a male donor with ankylosing spondylitis. The CDR3 coding sequence is TGTGCCAGCAGCCCCCCGGGGCAGGCGGTGACTGAAGCTTTCTTT. Translated: CASSPPGQAVTEAFF.